These T cell receptor beta chains were read from a single sample in a study of PD-L1 blockade in urothelial cancer. Clones were read by immunoSEQ multiplex PCR, and TCRdb kept only the in-frame ones, dropping some. The table lists under 130,000 clones, around 82% of them singletons, with about 2.2% in the top ten. The sequencing used PBMCs, collected around atezolizumab (anti-PD-L1) treatment. The receptors were gathered from a man in his forties or fifties with urothelial cancer. Both conserved end residues are part of each CDR3. A D gene is named only where the DNA matches it firmly. The size field is filled for only some rows; it gives once, few, many or a size class.

D	J	V	size	CDR3	DNA
NA	TRBJ2-5	TRBV5-1	NA	CAPPGGRPAGTQYF	TGCGCCCCCCCGGGTGGGAGGCCCGCGGGGACCCAGTACTTC
NA	TRBJ2-7	TRBV21-1	NA	CASSKVPSPPGLYEQYF	TGTGCCAGCAGCAAAGTCCCAAGCCCCCCGGGACTCTACGAGCAGTACTTC
TRBD1	TRBJ1-2	TRBV18	once	CASSQAPGTGAAGYTF	TGTGCCAGCTCCCAAGCCCCAGGGACAGGGGCCGCTGGCTACACCTTC
NA	TRBJ1-2	TRBV9	NA	CASSLAGDLTVRGYTF	TGTGCCAGCAGCCTCGCAGGGGATCTCACGGTACGTGGCTACACCTTC
NA	TRBJ1-3	TRBV30	NA	CAWSVPASSGNTIYF	TGTGCCTGGAGTGTACCAGCTAGCTCTGGAAACACCATATATTTT
TRBD1	TRBJ2-3	TRBV30	NA	CAWSGTGNWNTQYF	TGTGCCTGGAGTGGGACAGGGAACTGGAATACGCAGTATTTT
NA	TRBJ2-5	TRBV7-8	NA	CASSFLGGETQYF	TGTGCCAGCAGCTTTCTAGGTGGTGAGACCCAGTACTTC
TRBD2	TRBJ2-3	TRBV7-9	NA	CASSKTSGAPDTQYF	TGTGCCAGCAGCAAGACTAGCGGGGCGCCAGATACGCAGTATTTT
NA	TRBJ2-5	TRBV11-2	NA	CASSNDRRGYTQYF	TGTGCCAGCAGCAACGACAGGCGAGGGTATACCCAGTACTTC
NA	TRBJ2-7	TRBV10-1	NA	CASGDSSYEQYF	TGCGCCAGCGGCGACAGTTCCTACGAGCAGTACTTC
NA	TRBJ1-2	TRBV13	once	CASSLRDSNYGYTF	TGTGCCAGCAGCCTCAGGGATTCTAACTATGGCTACACCTTC
NA	TRBJ2-5	TRBV7-9	NA	CASSQMEFSETQYF	TGTGCCAGCAGCCAGATGGAGTTCTCTGAGACCCAGTACTTC
NA	TRBJ1-2	TRBV7-9	few	CASSFPGGKYGYTF	TGTGCCAGCAGCTTCCCTGGAGGGAAATATGGCTACACCTTC
NA	TRBJ2-7	TRBV6-5	NA	CASSYTAKFPYEQYF	TGTGCCAGCAGTTACACAGCTAAGTTCCCCTACGAGCAGTACTTC
NA	TRBJ1-2	TRBV2	few	CASSDRGGYTF	TGTGCCAGCAGTGACCGGGGAGGCTACACCTTC
TRBD1	TRBJ2-1	TRBV2	NA	CASSIDRGSYNEQFF	TGTGCCAGCAGTATTGACAGGGGTTCCTACAATGAGCAGTTCTTC
NA	TRBJ2-2	TRBV2	once	CASTSTGWRDTGELFF	TGTGCCAGCACCTCAACAGGGTGGCGCGACACCGGGGAGCTGTTTTTT
TRBD1	TRBJ2-5	TRBV2	NA	CASSVNRGETQYF	TGTGCCAGCAGTGTTAACAGGGGGGAGACCCAGTACTTC
TRBD2	TRBJ2-7	TRBV6-5	once	CASRQAGVKGEQYF	TGTGCCAGCAGGCAAGCGGGAGTCAAGGGCGAGCAGTACTTC
TRBD1	TRBJ1-5	TRBV6-1	many	CATKTGSNQPQHF	TGTGCCACCAAGACAGGGTCCAATCAGCCCCAGCATTTT
NA	TRBJ1-6	TRBV19	NA	CASLEPGSGALHF	TGTGCCAGCCTCGAGCCTGGAAGCGGGGCCCTCCACTTT
TRBD2	TRBJ2-7	TRBV5-1	NA	CASSSGGGYEQYF	TGCGCCAGCAGCTCGGGGGGGGGCTACGAGCAGTACTTC
TRBD2	TRBJ2-1	TRBV10-3	few	CAISSGRDNEQFF	TGTGCCATCAGTAGCGGGAGGGACAATGAGCAGTTCTTC
NA	TRBJ2-7	TRBV5-1	NA	CASSLGGSLQSYEQYF	TGCGCCAGCAGCTTGGGGGGCAGCCTTCAGTCCTACGAGCAGTACTTC